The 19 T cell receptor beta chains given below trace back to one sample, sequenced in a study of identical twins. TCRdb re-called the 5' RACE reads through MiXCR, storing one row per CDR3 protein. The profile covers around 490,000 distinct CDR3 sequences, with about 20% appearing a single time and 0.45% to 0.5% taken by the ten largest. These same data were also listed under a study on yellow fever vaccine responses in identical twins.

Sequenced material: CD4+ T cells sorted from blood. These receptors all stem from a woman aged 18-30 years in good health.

The CDR3 sequence is CASSSNRLDYNEQFF. The CDR3, as DNA: TGTGCCAGCAGCTCTAACAGGCTGGACTACAATGAGCAGTTCTTC. The chain recombines TRBV11-2 with TRBJ2-1; D may be TRBD1 (5 bases). Trimming pared 4 bases from V and 3 bases from J, leaving 13 bases between. CDR1 and CDR2 from the germline V gene are SGHAT and FQNNGV. CDR3 length equals 15 residues.

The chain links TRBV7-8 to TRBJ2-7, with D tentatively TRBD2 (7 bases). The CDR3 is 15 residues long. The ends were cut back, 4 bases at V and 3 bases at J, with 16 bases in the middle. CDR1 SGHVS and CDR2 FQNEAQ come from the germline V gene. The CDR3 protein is CASSSRGGALYEQYF. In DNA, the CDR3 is TGTGCCAGCAGCTCAAGGGGGGGGGCCCTCTACGAGCAGTACTTC. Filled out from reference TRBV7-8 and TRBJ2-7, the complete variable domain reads GAGVSQSPRYKVAKRGQDVALRCDPISGHVSLFWYQQALGQGPEFLTYFQNEAQLDKSGLPSDRFFAERPEGSVSTLKIQRTQQEDSAVYLCASSSRGGALYEQYFGPGTRLTVT.

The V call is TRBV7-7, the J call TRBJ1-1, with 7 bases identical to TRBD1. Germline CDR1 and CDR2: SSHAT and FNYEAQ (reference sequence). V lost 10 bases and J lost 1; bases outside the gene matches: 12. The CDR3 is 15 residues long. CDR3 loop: CAIPQGGAGNTEAFF. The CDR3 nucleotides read TGTGCCATCCCCCAGGGGGGCGCTGGGAACACTGAAGCTTTCTTT.

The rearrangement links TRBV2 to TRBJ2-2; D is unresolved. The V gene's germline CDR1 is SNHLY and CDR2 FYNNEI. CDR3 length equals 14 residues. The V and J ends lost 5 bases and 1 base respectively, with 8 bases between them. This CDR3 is CASSKDQNTGELFF. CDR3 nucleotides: TGTGCCAGCAGTAAGGACCAGAACACCGGGGAGCTGTTTTTT.

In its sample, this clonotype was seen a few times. The DNA of the CDR3 is TGTGCCAGCAGTTTATCCGGGACAGTGGACACCGGGGAGCTGTTTTTT. It encodes CASSLSGTVDTGELFF. J is TRBJ2-2 and V is TRBV27, with 7 positions matching TRBD1. The CDR3 has 16 amino acids. Germline CDR1 and CDR2: MNHEY and SMNVEV (reference sequence). J gave up 3 bases and V 0 bases, and 4 bases lay outside the gene matches.

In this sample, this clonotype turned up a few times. CDR3 DNA sequence: TGTGCCAGCAGCACATCCGGGACCCAGGGAAAACTGTTTTTT. It codes for CASSTSGTQGKLFF. J is TRBJ1-4 and V is TRBV5-6; TRBD1 is a possible D gene (5 bases). This CDR3 comprises 14 residues. V lost 4 bases, J lost 10 bases, and 17 bases lay in between. The germline gives CDR1 SGHDT, CDR2 YYEEEE.

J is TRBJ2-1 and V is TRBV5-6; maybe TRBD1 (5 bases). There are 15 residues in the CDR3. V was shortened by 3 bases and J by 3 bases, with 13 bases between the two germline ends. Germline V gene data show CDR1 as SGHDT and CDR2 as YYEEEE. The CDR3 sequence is CASSSGSGIYNEQFF. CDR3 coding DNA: TGTGCCAGCAGCTCCGGGTCAGGGATCTACAATGAGCAGTTCTTC.

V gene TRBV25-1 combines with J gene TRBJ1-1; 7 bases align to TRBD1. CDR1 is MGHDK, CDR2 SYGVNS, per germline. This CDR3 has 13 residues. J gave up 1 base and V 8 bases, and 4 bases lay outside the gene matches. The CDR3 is CASEGQANTEAFF. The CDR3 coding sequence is TGTGCCAGCGAAGGACAGGCGAACACTGAAGCTTTCTTT.

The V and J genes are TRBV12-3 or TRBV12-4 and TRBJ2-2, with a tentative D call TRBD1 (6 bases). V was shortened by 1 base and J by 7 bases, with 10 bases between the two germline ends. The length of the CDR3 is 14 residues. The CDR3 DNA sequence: TGTGCCAGCAGTTTAGGGAGACAGGACGGGGAGCTGTTTTTT. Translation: CASSLGRQDGELFF.

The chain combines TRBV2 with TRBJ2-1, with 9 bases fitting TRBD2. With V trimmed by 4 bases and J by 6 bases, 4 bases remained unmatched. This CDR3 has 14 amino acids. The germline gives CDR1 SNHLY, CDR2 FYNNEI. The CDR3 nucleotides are TGTGCCAGCAGTGCTAGCGGGATAGGCAATGAGCAGTTCTTC. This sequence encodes CASSASGIGNEQFF.

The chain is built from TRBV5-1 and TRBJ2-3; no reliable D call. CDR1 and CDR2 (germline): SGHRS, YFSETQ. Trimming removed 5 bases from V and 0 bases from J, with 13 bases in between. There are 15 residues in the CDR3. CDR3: CASRESETSTDTQYF. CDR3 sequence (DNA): TGCGCCAGCAGGGAGTCGGAAACTAGCACAGATACGCAGTATTTT.

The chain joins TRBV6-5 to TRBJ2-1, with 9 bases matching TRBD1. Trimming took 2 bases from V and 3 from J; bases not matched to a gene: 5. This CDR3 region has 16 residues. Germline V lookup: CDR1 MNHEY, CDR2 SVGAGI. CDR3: CASSYTRDRDYNEQFF. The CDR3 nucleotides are TGTGCCAGCAGTTACACCCGGGACAGGGACTACAATGAGCAGTTCTTC.

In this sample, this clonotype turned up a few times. CDR3 amino acids: CASSYRGGEGETQYF. The CDR3 DNA is TGTGCCAGCAGTTACAGGGGAGGGGAAGGAGAGACCCAGTACTTC. The chain joins TRBV6-5 to TRBJ2-5, with 7 positions matching TRBD2. CDR1 and CDR2 from the germline V gene are MNHEY and SVGAGI. This CDR3 is built from 15 residues. V gave up 2 bases and J gave up 4 bases; unmatched junction bases: 7.

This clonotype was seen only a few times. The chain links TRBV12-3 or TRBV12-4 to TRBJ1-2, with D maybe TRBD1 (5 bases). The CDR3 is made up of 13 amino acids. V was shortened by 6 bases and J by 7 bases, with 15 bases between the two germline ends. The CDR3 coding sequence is TGTGCCAGCAGCGTCGCCGCAGGGACTGGCTACACCTTC. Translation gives CASSVAAGTGYTF.

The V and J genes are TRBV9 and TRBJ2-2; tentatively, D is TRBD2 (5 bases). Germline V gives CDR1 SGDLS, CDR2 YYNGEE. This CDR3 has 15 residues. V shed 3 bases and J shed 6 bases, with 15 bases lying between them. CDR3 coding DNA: TGTGCCAGCAGCGCATCCCTTGCAGCGGCCGGGGAGCTGTTTTTT. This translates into CASSASLAAAGELFF.

The CDR3 region is CSARDFLHPNTGELFF. The CDR3 coding sequence is TGCAGTGCTAGAGATTTCCTACACCCGAACACCGGGGAGCTGTTTTTT. V is TRBV20-1 and J is TRBJ2-2, with D unresolved. This CDR3 region has 16 residues. V was clipped by 0 bases and J by 0 bases, with 11 bases between them. The V gene's germline CDR1 is DFQATT and CDR2 SNEGSKA (reference sequence).

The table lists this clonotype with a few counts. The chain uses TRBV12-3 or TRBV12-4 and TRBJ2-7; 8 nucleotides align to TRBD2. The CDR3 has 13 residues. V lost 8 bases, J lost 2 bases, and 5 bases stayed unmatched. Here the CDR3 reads CASWREEAYEQYF. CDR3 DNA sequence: TGTGCCAGCTGGCGGGAGGAGGCCTACGAGCAGTACTTC.

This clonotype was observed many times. This chain's CDR3 is CSATRGVPALNQPQHF. The CDR3 bases are TGCAGTGCCACACGCGGGGTTCCCGCCCTAAATCAGCCCCAGCATTTT. This chain uses TRBV20-1 with TRBJ1-5, with D unresolved. The CDR3 covers 16 residues. V was cut by 6 bases and J by 4 bases, with 22 bases left in between. Germline V gives CDR1 DFQATT, CDR2 SNEGSKA (reference sequence).

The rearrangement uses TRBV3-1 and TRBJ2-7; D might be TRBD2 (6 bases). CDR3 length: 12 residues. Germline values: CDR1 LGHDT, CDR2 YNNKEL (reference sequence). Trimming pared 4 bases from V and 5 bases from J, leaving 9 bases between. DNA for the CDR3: TGTGCCAGCAGCCCCCGGAGGGACGAGCAGTACTTC. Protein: CASSPRRDEQYF.